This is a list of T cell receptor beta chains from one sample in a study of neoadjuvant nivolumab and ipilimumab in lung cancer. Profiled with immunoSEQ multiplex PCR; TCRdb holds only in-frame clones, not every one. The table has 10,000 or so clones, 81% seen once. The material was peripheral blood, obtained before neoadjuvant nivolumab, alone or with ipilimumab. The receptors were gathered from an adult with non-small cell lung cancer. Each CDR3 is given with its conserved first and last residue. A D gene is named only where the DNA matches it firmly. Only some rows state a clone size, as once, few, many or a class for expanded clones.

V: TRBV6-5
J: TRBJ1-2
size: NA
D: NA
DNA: TGTGCCAGCAGTAGGGTGGGCTATGGCTACACCTTC
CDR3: CASSRVGYGYTF

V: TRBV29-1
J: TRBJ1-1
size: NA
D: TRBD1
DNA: TGCAGCGTGAAGCCGGGACAGGGGGCTTCCTACAACACTGAAGCTTTCTTT
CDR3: CSVKPGQGASYNTEAFF

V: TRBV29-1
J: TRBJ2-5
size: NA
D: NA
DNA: TGCAGCGTTGAGCGGGGGCGAGAGACCCAGTACTTC
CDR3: CSVERGRETQYF

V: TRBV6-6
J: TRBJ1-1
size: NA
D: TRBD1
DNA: TGTGCCAGCAGCTCCGGACAGGCGGGCACTGAAGCTTTCTTT
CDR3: CASSSGQAGTEAFF

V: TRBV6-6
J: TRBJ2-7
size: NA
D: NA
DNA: TGTGCCAGCAGTTACGGGCAACAGACCGAGCAGTACTTC
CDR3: CASSYGQQTEQYF

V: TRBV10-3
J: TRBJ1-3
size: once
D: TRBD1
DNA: TGTGCCATCAGTGAGAACAGGGGGAATGGAAACACCATATATTTT
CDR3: CAISENRGNGNTIYF

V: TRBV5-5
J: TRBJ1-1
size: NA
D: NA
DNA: TGTGCCAGCAGCCCGTCTGTTACCACTGAAGCTTTCTTT
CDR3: CASSPSVTTEAFF

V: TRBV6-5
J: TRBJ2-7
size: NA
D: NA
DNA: TGTGCCAGCAGTTACCAGGCGGGCGGCGAGCAGTACTTC
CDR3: CASSYQAGGEQYF

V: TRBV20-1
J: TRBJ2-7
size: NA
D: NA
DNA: TGCAGTGCTCCCGACAGATACGAGCAGTACTTC
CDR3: CSAPDRYEQYF

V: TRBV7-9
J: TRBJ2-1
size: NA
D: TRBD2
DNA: TGTGCCAGCAGCCCCGGGACTAGCGGGAGGGGTTACAATGAGCAGTTCTTC
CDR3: CASSPGTSGRGYNEQFF

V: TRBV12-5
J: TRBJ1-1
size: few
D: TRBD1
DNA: TGTGCTAGTGCCATTGACAGGGGCGGGACTGAAGCTTTCTTT
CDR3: CASAIDRGGTEAFF

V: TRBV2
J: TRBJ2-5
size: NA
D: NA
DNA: TGTGCCAGCAGTCAACCCGCAGGGTACCAGGAGACCCAGTACTTC
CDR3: CASSQPAGYQETQYF

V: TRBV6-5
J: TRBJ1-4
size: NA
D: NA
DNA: TGTGCCAGCAGTTATAGTGGCAGCGAAAAACTGTTTTTT
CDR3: CASSYSGSEKLFF

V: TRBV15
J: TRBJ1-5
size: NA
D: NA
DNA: TGTGCCACCAGCAGAACTAGATCTAGGGAGTGGCAGCCCCAGCATTTT
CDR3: CATSRTRSREWQPQHF

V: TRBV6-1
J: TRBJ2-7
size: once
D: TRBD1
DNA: TGTGCCAGCTCCCGGGACAGGGGCCCCGAGCAGTACTTC
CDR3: CASSRDRGPEQYF

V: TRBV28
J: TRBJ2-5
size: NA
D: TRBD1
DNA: TGTGCCAGCGTGGACAGGGGGACTGAAGAGACCCAGTACTTC
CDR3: CASVDRGTEETQYF

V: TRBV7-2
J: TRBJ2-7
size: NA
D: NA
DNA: TGTGCCAGCAGCTTATCCGTCGGGGCCCACTACGAGCAGTACTTC
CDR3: CASSLSVGAHYEQYF

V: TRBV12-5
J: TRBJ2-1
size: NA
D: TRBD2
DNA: TGTGCTAGTGGCCCGAGGGGGTCGGGAGGGCCCTTTATCTTC
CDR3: CASGPRGSGGPFIF

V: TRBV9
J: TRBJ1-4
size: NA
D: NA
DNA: TGTGCCAGCAGCGTAGGAGGAGGGGGAGTTATTAATGAAAAACTGTTTTTT
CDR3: CASSVGGGGVINEKLFF

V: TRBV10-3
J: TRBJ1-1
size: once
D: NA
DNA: TGTGCCATCAGTGAGTCGAGAGGAGACGCTGAAGCTTTCTTT
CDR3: CAISESRGDAEAFF

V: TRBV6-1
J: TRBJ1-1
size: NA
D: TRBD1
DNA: TGTGCCAGCGGACAGGGGAGGAACACTGAAGCTTTCTTT
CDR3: CASGQGRNTEAFF

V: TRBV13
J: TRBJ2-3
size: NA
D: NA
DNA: TGTGCCAGCAGCTTTGGAGGCAGGGCCACAGATACGCAGTATTTT
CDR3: CASSFGGRATDTQYF

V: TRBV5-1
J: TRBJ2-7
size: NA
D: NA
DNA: TGCGCCAGCAGCTTGGTAGCGTACGAGCAGTACTTC
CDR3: CASSLVAYEQYF

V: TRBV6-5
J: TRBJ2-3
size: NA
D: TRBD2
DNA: TGTGCCAGCAGTTACTCGAGGCTAGCGGAGACAGATACGCAGTATTTT
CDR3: CASSYSRLAETDTQYF

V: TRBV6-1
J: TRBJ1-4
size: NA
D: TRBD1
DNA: TGTGCCAGCAGTGTCACAGGGGTTGGGGAAAAACTGTTTTTT
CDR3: CASSVTGVGEKLFF

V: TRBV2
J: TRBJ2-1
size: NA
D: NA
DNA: TGTGCCAGCAGAGCAGCGCCGAGCTCCTACAATGAGCAGTTCTTC
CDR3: CASRAAPSSYNEQFF

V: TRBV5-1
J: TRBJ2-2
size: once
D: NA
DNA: TGCGCCAGCTGTCCAGGAACCGCGAACACCGGGGAGCTGTTTTTT
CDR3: CASCPGTANTGELFF

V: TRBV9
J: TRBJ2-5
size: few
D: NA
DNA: TGTGCTACCCACGCCGCGGAGTACTTC
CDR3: CATHAAEYF

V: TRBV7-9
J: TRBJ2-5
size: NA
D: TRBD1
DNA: TGTGCCAGCAGCCATCGGGACAGGGGGCGCAGGGAGACCCAGTACTTC
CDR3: CASSHRDRGRRETQYF